The rows below give T cell receptor beta chains drawn from one sample of a study of blood T cells in healthy people across ages. TCRdb used MiXCR to reprocess the 5' RACE reads, holding one entry per CDR3 protein. This sample carries just over 1 million distinct CDR3 sequences, roughly 45% of them seen once, and the ten largest clones take 15% to 20%. The sample was blood. These TCRs come from a woman aged 60-75 years in good health. The CDR3 runs from the conserved cysteine through the conserved F or W. The D gene is left open where the match is weak. Clone size is shown for a subset of rows, as once, few, many or a class of expanded clone.

d_gene: TRBD2; j_gene: TRBJ2-1; abundance: -; v_gene: TRBV5-6; CDR3nt: TGTGCCAGCAGCTGGGGGGGGGTCTCGTACAATGAGCAGTTCTTC; CDR3aa: CASSWGGVSYNEQFF
d_gene: TRBD2; j_gene: TRBJ2-5; abundance: few; v_gene: TRBV9; CDR3nt: TGTGCCAGCAGCGTAGCTCCTAGGGCGGGAGTTCAGGAGACCCAGTACTTC; CDR3aa: CASSVAPRAGVQETQYF
d_gene: -; j_gene: TRBJ2-7; abundance: -; v_gene: TRBV20-1; CDR3nt: TGCAGTGCTAGAAATCTCTACGAGCAGTACTTC; CDR3aa: CSARNLYEQYF
d_gene: -; j_gene: TRBJ2-7; abundance: -; v_gene: TRBV30; CDR3nt: TGTGCCTGGAGGACAGCAACCTACGAGCAGTACTTC; CDR3aa: CAWRTATYEQYF
d_gene: -; j_gene: TRBJ2-3; abundance: -; v_gene: TRBV7-6; CDR3nt: TGTGCCAGCAGCTTAGGGGTACTAGTTGCGGATACGCAGTATTTT; CDR3aa: CASSLGVLVADTQYF
d_gene: -; j_gene: TRBJ1-1; abundance: -; v_gene: TRBV6-2/TRBV6-3; CDR3nt: TGTGCCAGCAGTTACTCATACCGTGGAGGCATGAACACTGAAGCTTTCTTT; CDR3aa: CASSYSYRGGMNTEAFF
d_gene: -; j_gene: TRBJ2-5; abundance: few; v_gene: TRBV15; CDR3nt: TGTGCCACCAGCAGAGGGAACTTGGGGCGCCGTATTAACAATGAGCAGTACTTC; CDR3aa: CATSRGNLGRRINNEQYF
d_gene: TRBD2; j_gene: TRBJ2-5; abundance: few; v_gene: TRBV11-2; CDR3nt: TGTGCCAGCAGCGTGACTAGCGGGAATCTCCAAGAGACCCAGTACTTC; CDR3aa: CASSVTSGNLQETQYF
d_gene: TRBD1; j_gene: TRBJ2-7; abundance: -; v_gene: TRBV28; CDR3nt: TGTGCCAGCAGTTTAACCGGGACAGGGGCCGAGCAGTACTTC; CDR3aa: CASSLTGTGAEQYF
d_gene: -; j_gene: TRBJ2-7; abundance: once; v_gene: TRBV7-2; CDR3nt: TGTGCCAGCCAAGTCCCACAACAGGGAACGCAGTACTTC; CDR3aa: CASQVPQQGTQYF
d_gene: TRBD1; j_gene: TRBJ1-2; abundance: -; v_gene: TRBV20-1; CDR3nt: TGCAGTGCTCCTCGGGAGGGGGCGAATAACTATGGCTACACCTTC; CDR3aa: CSAPREGANNYGYTF
d_gene: -; j_gene: TRBJ2-5; abundance: -; v_gene: TRBV4-1; CDR3nt: TGCGCCAGCAGCCAAGCGAGGCGGGACTTCCAAGAGACCCAGTACTTC; CDR3aa: CASSQARRDFQETQYF
d_gene: -; j_gene: TRBJ2-1; abundance: once; v_gene: TRBV12-5; CDR3nt: TGTGCTAGTGGTCCCAATTTTGGGCGGGAACTACTCTTAGGAGATGAGCAGTTCTTC; CDR3aa: CASGPNFGRELLLGDEQFF
d_gene: TRBD1; j_gene: TRBJ1-4; abundance: -; v_gene: TRBV30; CDR3nt: TGTGCCCGGAGTGTACTGGGACAGGGTAGGGAAAAACTGTTTTTT; CDR3aa: CARSVLGQGREKLFF
d_gene: TRBD2; j_gene: TRBJ2-1; abundance: -; v_gene: TRBV15; CDR3nt: TGTGCCACCAGCAGACCCCCCGGGAGGGCGGCCTACAATGAGCAGTTCTTC; CDR3aa: CATSRPPGRAAYNEQFF
d_gene: TRBD1; j_gene: TRBJ1-1; abundance: few; v_gene: TRBV7-9; CDR3nt: TGTGCCAGCAGCATATGGGACAGTGGGGAAGCAGCTTTCTTT; CDR3aa: CASSIWDSGEAAFF
d_gene: -; j_gene: TRBJ2-7; abundance: -; v_gene: TRBV2; CDR3nt: TGTGCCAGCAGCTTTAGAGACAGTGATTCCTACGAGCAGTACTTC; CDR3aa: CASSFRDSDSYEQYF
d_gene: -; j_gene: TRBJ2-5; abundance: -; v_gene: TRBV2; CDR3nt: TGTGCCAGCAGTGAATTTGGGGATTACCAAGAGACCCAGTACTTC; CDR3aa: CASSEFGDYQETQYF
d_gene: -; j_gene: TRBJ2-7; abundance: -; v_gene: TRBV6-1; CDR3nt: TGTGCCAGCAGTGAAGTCAGGGACGAGCAGTACTTC; CDR3aa: CASSEVRDEQYF
d_gene: TRBD1; j_gene: TRBJ1-2; abundance: -; v_gene: TRBV7-2; CDR3nt: TGTGCCAGCAGCGGCCGACAGGGGGCTAACTATGGCTACACCTTC; CDR3aa: CASSGRQGANYGYTF